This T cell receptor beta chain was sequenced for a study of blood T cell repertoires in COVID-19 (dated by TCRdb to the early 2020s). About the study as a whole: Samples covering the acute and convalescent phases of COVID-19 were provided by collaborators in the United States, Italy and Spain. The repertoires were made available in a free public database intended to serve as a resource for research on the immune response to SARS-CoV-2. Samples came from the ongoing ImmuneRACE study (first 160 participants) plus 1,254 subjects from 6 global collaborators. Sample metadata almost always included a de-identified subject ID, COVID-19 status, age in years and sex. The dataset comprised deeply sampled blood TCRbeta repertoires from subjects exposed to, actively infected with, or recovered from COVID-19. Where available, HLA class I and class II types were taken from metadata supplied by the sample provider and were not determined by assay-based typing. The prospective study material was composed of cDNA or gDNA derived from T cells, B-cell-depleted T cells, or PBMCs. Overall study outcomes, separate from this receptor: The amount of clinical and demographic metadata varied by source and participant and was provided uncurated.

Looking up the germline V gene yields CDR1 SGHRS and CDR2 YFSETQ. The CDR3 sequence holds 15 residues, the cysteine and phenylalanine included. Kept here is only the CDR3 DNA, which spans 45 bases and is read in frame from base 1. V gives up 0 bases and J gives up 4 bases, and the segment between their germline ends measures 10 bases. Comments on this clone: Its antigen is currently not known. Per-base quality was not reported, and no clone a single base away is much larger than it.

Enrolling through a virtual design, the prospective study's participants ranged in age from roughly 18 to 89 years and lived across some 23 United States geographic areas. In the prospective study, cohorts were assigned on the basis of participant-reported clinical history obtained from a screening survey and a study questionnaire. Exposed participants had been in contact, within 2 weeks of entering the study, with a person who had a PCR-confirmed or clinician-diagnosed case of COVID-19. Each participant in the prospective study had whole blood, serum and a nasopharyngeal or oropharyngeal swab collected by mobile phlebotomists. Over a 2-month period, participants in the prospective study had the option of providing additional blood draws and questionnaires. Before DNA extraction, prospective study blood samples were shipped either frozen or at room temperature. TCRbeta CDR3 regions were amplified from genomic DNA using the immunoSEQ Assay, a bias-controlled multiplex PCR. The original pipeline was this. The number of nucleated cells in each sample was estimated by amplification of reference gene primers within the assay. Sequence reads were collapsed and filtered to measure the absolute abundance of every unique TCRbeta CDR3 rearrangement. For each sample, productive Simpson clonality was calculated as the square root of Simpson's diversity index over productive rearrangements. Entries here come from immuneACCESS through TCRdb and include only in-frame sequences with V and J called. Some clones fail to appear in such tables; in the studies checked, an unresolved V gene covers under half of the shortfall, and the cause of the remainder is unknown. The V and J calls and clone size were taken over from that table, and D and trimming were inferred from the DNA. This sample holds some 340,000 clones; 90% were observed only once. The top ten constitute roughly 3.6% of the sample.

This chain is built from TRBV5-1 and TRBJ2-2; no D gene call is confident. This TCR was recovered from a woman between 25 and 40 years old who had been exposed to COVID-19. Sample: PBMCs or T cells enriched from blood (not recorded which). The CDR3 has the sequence CASSLATSRTGELFF. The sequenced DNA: TGCGCCAGCAGCTTGGCCACCAGTCGCACCGGGGAGCTGTTTTTT.